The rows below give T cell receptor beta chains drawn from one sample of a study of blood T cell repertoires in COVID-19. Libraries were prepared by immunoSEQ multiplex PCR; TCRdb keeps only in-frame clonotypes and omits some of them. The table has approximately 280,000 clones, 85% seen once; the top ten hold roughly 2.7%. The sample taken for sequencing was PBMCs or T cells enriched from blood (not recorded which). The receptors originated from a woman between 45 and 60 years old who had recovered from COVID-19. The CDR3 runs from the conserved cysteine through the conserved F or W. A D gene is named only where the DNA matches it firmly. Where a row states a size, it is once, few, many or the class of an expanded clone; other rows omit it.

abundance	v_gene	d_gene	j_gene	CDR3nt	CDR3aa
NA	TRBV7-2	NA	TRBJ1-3	TGTGCCAGCAGCTTAGCACCAATAACAGGGTTAACTGGAAACACCATATATTTT	CASSLAPITGLTGNTIYF
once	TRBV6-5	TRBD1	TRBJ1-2	TGTGCCAGCAGTTACGGACGACAGGGGAGTGGCTACACCTTC	CASSYGRQGSGYTF
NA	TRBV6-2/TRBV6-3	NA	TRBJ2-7	TGTGCCAGCAGTCTCAGCGCAACCTACGAGCAGTACTTC	CASSLSATYEQYF
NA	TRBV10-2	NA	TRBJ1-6	TGCGCCAGCACCCCGGCAGGGTCTGATTCACCCCTCCACTTT	CASTPAGSDSPLHF
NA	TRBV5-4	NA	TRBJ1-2	TGTGCCAGCAGCGTGAGGCTAAACAACCAGGGTGGCTACACCTTC	CASSVRLNNQGGYTF
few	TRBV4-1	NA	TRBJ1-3	TGCGCCAGCAGCCAAGATTTCAGCTCTGGAAACACCATATATTTT	CASSQDFSSGNTIYF
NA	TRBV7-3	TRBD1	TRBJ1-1	TGTGCCAGCAGCCGAAACGACAGGGGGTCTGAAGCTTTCTTT	CASSRNDRGSEAFF
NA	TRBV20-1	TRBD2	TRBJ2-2	TGCAGTGCTAGTGGGTCGGGAGCGGGAGGGAACACCGGGGAGCTGTTTTTT	CSASGSGAGGNTGELFF
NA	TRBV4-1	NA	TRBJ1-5	TGCGCCAGCAGCCAAGAACAGGATCAGCCCCAGCATTTT	CASSQEQDQPQHF
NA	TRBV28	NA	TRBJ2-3	TGTGCCAGCAGTTTAGCGGCCGGAGGCACAGATACGCAGTATTTT	CASSLAAGGTDTQYF
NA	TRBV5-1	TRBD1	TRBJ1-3	TGCGCCAGCAGCCTGGGACAGATCAACTCTGGAAACACCATATATTTT	CASSLGQINSGNTIYF
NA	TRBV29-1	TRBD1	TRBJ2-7	TGCAGCGTTGCAGGGGACAGGCCGTACGAGCAGTACTTC	CSVAGDRPYEQYF
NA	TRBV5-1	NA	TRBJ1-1	TGCGCCAGCAGCTTGTCGGCTGCGGGTTCTGGCACTGAAGCTTTCTTT	CASSLSAAGSGTEAFF
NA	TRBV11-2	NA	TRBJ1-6	TGTGCCAGCCGCTTTAGTCTTAATTCACCCCTCCACTTT	CASRFSLNSPLHF
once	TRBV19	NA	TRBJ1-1	TGTGCCAGTAGTATCCACAGGGTAGCTGAAGCTTTCTTT	CASSIHRVAEAFF
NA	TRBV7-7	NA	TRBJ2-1	TGTGCCAGCAGTATATCGGGGGGCCGCTCCTACAATGAGCAGTTCTTC	CASSISGGRSYNEQFF
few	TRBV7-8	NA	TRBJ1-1	TGTGCCAGCAGCTTATCTCGGACAGAAGCTTTCTTT	CASSLSRTEAFF
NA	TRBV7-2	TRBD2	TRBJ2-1	TGTGCCAGCAGCTACGGACTAGCGGGAGAAAAGAAGTTCTTC	CASSYGLAGEKKFF
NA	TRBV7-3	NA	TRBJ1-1	TGTGCCAGCAGCTCGACAGGGAACACTGAAGCTTTCTTT	CASSSTGNTEAFF
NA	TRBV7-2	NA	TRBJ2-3	TGTGCCAGCAGCTTTCAGGCAGTAGAAACAGATACGCAGTATTTT	CASSFQAVETDTQYF
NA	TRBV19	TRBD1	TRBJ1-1	TGTGCCAGTAAGTCGGACAGGTTAATCCCCACTGAAGCTTTCTTT	CASKSDRLIPTEAFF
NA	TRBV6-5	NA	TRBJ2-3	TGTGCCAGCAGTTACTCGACGACGGGGGGCAGGAATACGCAGTATTTT	CASSYSTTGGRNTQYF